The clone carrying this TCR beta chain has at least ten counts. Antigen specificity is unknown. Template material for TCR beta VDJ and CDR3 profiling consisted of genomic DNA. TCRdb reprocessed the reads via MiXCR and lists one record per CDR3 protein. The top ten hold 1.3% of the sample, which has 250,000 to 350,000 distinct CDR3 sequences, roughly 59% seen once. The data are from a study of CD8+CD57+ T cells in acquired aplastic anemia. Overall study results and limits: Overlapping CD8+ CDR3 repertoires of patients and controls contained around 31 shared sequences. Significant differences in CD8+ Simpson's diversity were not observed between patients and controls.

Germline CDR1 is LGHDT and CDR2 is YNNKEL (reference sequence). V gave up 0 bases and J gave up 5 bases, with 10 bases separating them. The CDR3 is made up of 14 amino acids. Patients picked for sequencing had shown CD8+CD57+ cell expansion detected by flow cytometry. The diagnosis in all patients was severe acquired aplastic anemia. Therapy had not been given to patients before blood sampling. The chain recombines TRBV3-1 with TRBJ2-5; D not resolved. The sequenced sample was sorted CD4+, CD8+, or CD8+CD57+ T cells (not recorded which) from PBMCs. The source of this sequence is a human donor with aplastic anemia. The CDR3 coding sequence is TGTGCCAGCAGCCAAGAGAGGTGGGGTGAGACCCAGTACTTC. This gives the protein CASSQERWGETQYF.